A selection of T cell receptor beta chains follows, all from one sample in a study of blood T cell repertoires in COVID-19. Profiled with immunoSEQ multiplex PCR; TCRdb holds only in-frame clones, not every one. In the table there are hundreds of thousands of clones, approximately 82% of which are singletons. Sequenced material: peripheral blood. These receptors all stem from a woman of 80 years or more with acute or convalescent COVID-19. Both conserved end residues are part of each CDR3. Fields, in order: V gene, clone size, D gene, J gene, CDR3 protein, CDR3 DNA. A D gene is named only where the DNA matches it firmly. Expanded clones are given a class, and other clones once, few, many or no size at all.

TRBV2,once,TRBD1,TRBJ1-2,CASRKTGTGDGYTF,TGTGCCAGCAGAAAAACCGGGACAGGGGATGGCTACACCTTC
TRBV5-6,few,-,TRBJ2-3,CASSLYPGGSTDTQYF,TGTGCCAGCAGCTTGTATCCGGGGGGCAGCACAGATACGCAGTATTTT
TRBV18,-,-,TRBJ1-5,CASSFDRNQPQHF,TGTGCCAGCTCATTTGACAGAAATCAGCCCCAGCATTTT
TRBV7-9,-,TRBD1,TRBJ1-2,CASSLVGTASYGYTF,TGTGCCAGCAGCTTAGTGGGGACAGCTTCCTATGGCTACACCTTC
TRBV4-2,-,-,TRBJ2-5,CASSQGGRVGLETQYF,TGTGCCAGCAGCCAAGGAGGGCGGGTAGGATTAGAGACCCAGTACTTC
TRBV18,-,-,TRBJ2-5,CASSPQRGGQETQYF,TGTGCCAGCTCACCCCAACGTGGGGGGCAAGAGACCCAGTACTTC
TRBV5-1,-,TRBD1,TRBJ1-1,CASSVTGGTEAFF,TGCGCCAGCAGCGTGACAGGGGGGACTGAAGCTTTCTTT
TRBV7-2,-,TRBD2,TRBJ2-1,CASSLGLAIEQFF,TGTGCCAGCAGCTTGGGACTAGCTATTGAGCAGTTCTTC
TRBV18,few,-,TRBJ1-2,CASSPPAGRGSYGYTF,TGTGCCAGCTCACCACCGGCGGGTAGGGGGAGTTATGGCTACACCTTC
TRBV5-1,-,-,TRBJ1-3,CASSYGEPNTIYF,TGCGCCAGCAGCTACGGGGAACCAAACACCATATATTTT
TRBV7-2,-,TRBD2,TRBJ2-1,CASSLSGNLYNEQFF,TGTGCCAGCAGCCTCAGCGGGAACCTATACAATGAGCAGTTCTTC
TRBV20-1,-,-,TRBJ2-7,CSARGTYEQYF,TGCAGTGCTCGGGGTACCTACGAGCAGTACTTC
TRBV3-1/TRBV3-2,-,TRBD1,TRBJ1-1,CASSNRDRDQAFF,TGTGCCAGCAGCAACCGGGACAGGGACCAAGCTTTCTTT
TRBV11-2,-,-,TRBJ2-1,CASSLVRGAYNEQFF,TGTGCCAGCAGCTTAGTACGGGGAGCCTACAATGAGCAGTTCTTC
TRBV6-5,-,-,TRBJ1-1,CATEQGTEAFF,TGTGCCACCGAACAGGGAACTGAAGCTTTCTTT
TRBV12-3/TRBV12-4,-,-,TRBJ1-1,CASSPELNTEAFF,TGTGCCAGCAGCCCCGAGCTGAACACTGAAGCTTTCTTT
TRBV24-1,-,TRBD1,TRBJ2-6,CATSDPDRDAGANVLTF,TGTGCCACCAGTGACCCTGACAGGGACGCTGGGGCCAACGTCCTGACTTTC
TRBV10-3,-,-,TRBJ1-3,CAVFSGGLSGNTIYF,TGTGCCGTATTCAGCGGGGGACTCTCTGGAAACACCATATATTTT
TRBV15,-,TRBD2,TRBJ2-2,CATSRELAGGPNGELFF,TGTGCCACCAGCAGGGAACTAGCGGGAGGGCCTAACGGGGAGCTGTTTTTT
TRBV4-3,-,TRBD2,TRBJ2-2,CASSHQPDSGDTGELFF,TGCGCCAGCAGCCACCAACCTGACAGCGGGGACACCGGGGAGCTGTTTTTT
TRBV3-1/TRBV3-2,few,TRBD2,TRBJ2-5,CASSQGLAGVVETQYF,TGTGCCAGCAGCCAGGGACTAGCGGGGGTGGTGGAGACCCAGTACTTC
TRBV7-2,-,TRBD1,TRBJ2-1,CASSLRQGEQFF,TGTGCCAGCAGCTTACGACAGGGAGAGCAGTTCTTC
TRBV15,-,-,TRBJ2-4,CATSRDPRVGNIQYF,TGTGCCACCAGCAGAGATCCGAGGGTCGGGAACATTCAGTACTTC
TRBV11-2,-,-,TRBJ2-1,CASSLRVLQGTNNEQFF,TGTGCCAGCAGCTTACGGGTTCTGCAGGGGACGAACAATGAGCAGTTCTTC
TRBV5-6,-,TRBD1,TRBJ1-2,CASSQWDRTHGYTF,TGTGCCAGCAGCCAGTGGGACAGGACTCATGGCTACACCTTC
TRBV13,-,TRBD1,TRBJ2-2,CASSKGTGKNTGELFF,TGTGCCAGCAGCAAAGGGACAGGGAAGAACACCGGGGAGCTGTTTTTT
TRBV3-1/TRBV3-2,-,TRBD1,TRBJ2-4,CASSQGDSLAKNIQYF,TGTGCCAGCAGCCAAGGGGACAGTTTAGCCAAAAACATTCAGTACTTC
TRBV6-2/TRBV6-3,-,TRBD1,TRBJ1-1,CASSYDRGEAFF,TGTGCCAGCAGTTACGACAGGGGTGAAGCTTTCTTT
TRBV19,-,TRBD2,TRBJ2-1,CASSKSGAPNEQFF,TGTGCCAGTAGTAAGAGCGGGGCTCCCAATGAGCAGTTCTTC
TRBV5-1,-,-,TRBJ1-1,CASSLIAGLNTEAFF,TGCGCCAGCAGCTTGATTGCGGGGCTGAACACTGAAGCTTTCTTT
TRBV5-6,-,TRBD1,TRBJ1-2,CASSSPGQGFGYTF,TGTGCCAGCAGCTCACCGGGACAGGGTTTTGGCTACACCTTC
TRBV6-5,-,-,TRBJ1-1,CATRGGTEAFF,TGTGCCACCCGGGGGGGAACTGAAGCTTTCTTT
TRBV18,-,TRBD2,TRBJ2-1,CASSPPSSGRDEQFF,TGTGCCAGCTCACCACCGAGTAGCGGGAGGGATGAGCAGTTCTTC
TRBV7-9,-,-,TRBJ2-3,CASSLGGHRDTQYF,TGTGCCAGCAGCTTAGGGGGACATAGGGATACGCAGTATTTT
TRBV5-1,-,-,TRBJ1-4,CASSFSGVSYEKLFF,TGCGCCAGCAGCTTCTCAGGGGTATCCTATGAAAAACTGTTTTTT
TRBV4-1,-,TRBD2,TRBJ2-7,CASSQSFAGALYEQYF,TGCGCCAGCAGCCAGAGTTTCGCGGGAGCTCTCTACGAGCAGTACTTC